One and the same sample provided the 18 T cell receptor beta chains below, sequenced in a study of blood T cells in healthy people across ages. A second about 6 to 12 cycle PCR used barcoded and J-beta primers. TCRdb independently ran MiXCR on the 5' RACE reads; one entry per CDR3 protein. The sample has around 850,000 distinct CDR3 sequences; 36% are singletons. The sequenced sample consisted of blood. These receptors came from a man aged 18 to 35 in good health.

The sample holds a few counts of this clonotype. The V gene is TRBV7-2, the J gene TRBJ2-3, with TRBD1 matching 7 bases. CDR1 and CDR2 from the germline V gene are SGHTA and FQGNSA. This CDR3 spans 13 amino acids. The junction had 4 bases not matched to a gene; V was cut back by 3 bases and J by 7 bases. CDR3 bases: TGTGCCAGCAGCTTCGACAGGGCGAATACGCAGTATTTT. The encoded protein is CASSFDRANTQYF.

In this sample, this clonotype turned up a few times. The rearrangement links TRBV2 to TRBJ2-1, with D possibly matching TRBD2 (6 bases). CDR3 length equals 12 residues. V was shortened by 7 bases and J by 4 bases, with 8 bases between the two germline ends. Germline CDR1 is SNHLY and CDR2 is FYNNEI. The CDR3 nucleotides are TGTGCCAGCACGGGGACTTACAATGAGCAGTTCTTC. Protein product: CASTGTYNEQFF.

In its sample, this clonotype was seen many times. This chain uses TRBV20-1 with TRBJ1-2; 9 nucleotides agree with TRBD1. J lost 8 bases, V lost 5 bases, and 9 bases had no gene match. Germline lookup yields CDR1 DFQATT and CDR2 SNEGSKA (reference sequence). This CDR3 is built from 13 residues. The CDR3 nucleotides read TGCAGTGCTGAGACCGGGACAGGGTTGGGCTACACCTTC. It is translated as CSAETGTGLGYTF.

The table lists this clonotype with a few counts. The chain is built from TRBV20-1 and TRBJ1-1, with 7 bases fitting TRBD1. CDR3 length equals 13 residues. Trimming at V came to 4 bases and at J to 7 bases, leaving 9 bases not matched to a gene. Germline lookup yields CDR1 DFQATT and CDR2 SNEGSKA (reference sequence). The CDR3 DNA sequence: TGCAGTGCTACCCTCGGGACAGAGGGTGAAGCTTTCTTT. Protein product: CSATLGTEGEAFF.

This clonotype was seen only a few times. J is TRBJ2-5 and V is TRBV7-2; 12 nucleotides align to TRBD2. The CDR3 contains 16 residues. Germline CDR1 is SGHTA and CDR2 is FQGNSA. The V segment lost 5 bases and the J segment 1 base; nucleotides outside the gene matches: 5. The CDR3 DNA is TGTGCCAGCAGCCTCCAACTAGCGGGGGGCCAAGAGACCCAGTACTTC. It specifies CASSLQLAGGQETQYF.

The chain uses TRBV4-2 and TRBJ2-5; 8 nucleotides match TRBD2. Trimming cost V 0 bases and J 5 bases; bases outside gene matches: 8. The CDR3 covers 16 residues. Germline-derived CDR1 and CDR2 are LGHNA and YNFKEQ. The chain's CDR3 is CASSQEGGLVVETQYF. DNA for the CDR3: TGTGCCAGCAGCCAAGAAGGGGGACTAGTGGTGGAGACCCAGTACTTC.

The chain employs TRBV9 and TRBJ1-2; 7 bases are a match to TRBD1. V shed 0 bases, J shed 8 bases, and the junction held 16 bases outside the gene matches. This CDR3 has 17 residues. Germline assignment: CDR1 SGDLS and CDR2 YYNGEE. CDR3 sequence (DNA): TGTGCCAGCAGCGTAGACCTCGATAATACAGGGGCCCAGGGCTACACCTTC. Protein: CASSVDLDNTGAQGYTF.

This clonotype was detected ten times or more. V gene TRBV12-3 or TRBV12-4 combines with J gene TRBJ2-5, with D unresolved. The CDR3 runs to 12 residues. The germline V and J ends were trimmed by 2 bases and 9 bases, with 10 bases remaining between them. CDR3 protein: CASSLWVTAQYF. In nucleotides, the CDR3 is TGTGCCAGCAGTTTATGGGTAACGGCCCAGTACTTC.

This clonotype has only a few counts. This chain uses TRBV20-1 with TRBJ2-3; D ambiguous. Trimming removed 0 bases from V and 2 bases from J, with 15 bases in between. Germline lookup yields CDR1 DFQATT and CDR2 SNEGSKA (reference sequence). This CDR3 is built from 16 residues. The CDR3 DNA follows: TGCAGTGCTAGAGACTCGATGAACAGCCCCACAGATACGCAGTATTTT. It encodes CSARDSMNSPTDTQYF.

In regard to this clonotype: One base away lies a much larger clone, so this may be a sequencing read error. The chain joins TRBV10-3 to TRBJ2-1; 7 nucleotides match TRBD1. The end of the DNA aligns better with TRBJ2-7, so the J call may be wrong. CDR3 length: 13 residues. The V gene's germline CDR1 is ENHRY and CDR2 SYGVKD. The DNA of the CDR3 is TGTGCCATCACGAGACAGGGCGGACATGAGCAGTACTTC. Amino acids: CAITRQGGHEQYF.

The CDR3 nucleotides are TGTGCCAGCAGTGAATTTGGCAGGGGAAAACTGTTTTTT. It encodes CASSEFGRGKLFF. This sequence joins TRBV25-1 and TRBJ1-4, with D possibly TRBD1 on 6 matching bases. The CDR3 loop spans 13 amino acids. Germline CDR1 and CDR2: MGHDK and SYGVNS. V lost 1 base to trimming and J lost 10 bases, with 10 bases between them.

The chain uses TRBV29-1 and TRBJ2-5, with unresolved D. The CDR3 consists of 12 residues. Trimming left V 8 bases short and J 5 bases short, with 15 bases between. Germline assignment: CDR1 SQVTM and CDR2 ANQGSEA. CDR3 DNA: TGCAGCCACACCGGCGCGAGGGAGACCCAGTACTTC. It yields the protein CSHTGARETQYF. Combining the CDR3 with reference TRBV29-1 and TRBJ2-5 gives the whole variable domain SAVISQKPSRDICQRGTSLTIQCQVDSQVTMMFWYRQQPGQSLTLIATANQGSEATYESGFVIDKFPISRPNLTFSTLTVSNMSPEDSSIYLCSHTGARETQYFGPGTRLLVL.

The J gene is TRBJ1-2, the V gene TRBV12-3 or TRBV12-4; a weak D match, TRBD1 (6 bases). The CDR3 covers 12 residues. Trimming took off 11 bases at V and 5 bases at J, with 15 bases between the two ends. The DNA for the CDR3 is TGTGCCGTGGGGCAGGGGTGGTATGGCTACACCTTC. Residues: CAVGQGWYGYTF.

The chain carries TRBV7-9 and TRBJ2-5; TRBD1 matches 7 bases. This CDR3 is 15 amino acids long. Per the germline V gene, CDR1 is SEHNR and CDR2 is FQNEAQ (reference sequence). V lost 5 bases to trimming and J lost 11 bases; unmatched junction nucleotides: 17. The CDR3 protein is CASSVTGTVENEQYF. The CDR3 DNA reads as TGTGCCAGCAGCGTGACAGGGACAGTTGAAAATGAGCAGTACTTC. The whole variable domain, filled in from reference TRBV7-9 and TRBJ2-5, reads DTGVSQNPRHKITKRGQNVTFRCDPISEHNRLYWYRQTLGQGPEFLTYFQNEAQLEKSRLLSDRFSAERPKGSFSTLEIQRTEQGDSAMYLCASSVTGTVENEQYFGPGTRLLVL.

The sample holds a few counts of this clonotype. The chain combines TRBV7-9 with TRBJ2-7, with D uncertain. V was trimmed by 5 bases and J by 2 bases, leaving 19 bases between them. Per the germline V gene, CDR1 is SEHNR and CDR2 is FQNEAQ (reference sequence). The CDR3 length is 16 residues. The CDR3 protein is CASSLTWGSLAYEQYF. CDR3 coding DNA: TGTGCCAGCAGCCTCACCTGGGGTTCTCTTGCCTACGAGCAGTACTTC.

This chain links TRBV12-3 or TRBV12-4 with TRBJ2-3; TRBD1 matches at 11 bases. This CDR3 has 16 residues. The ends lost 5 bases at V and 4 bases at J; junction bases unmatched: 8. The CDR3 loop is CASSPIGQGASDTQYF. The DNA for the CDR3 is TGTGCCAGCAGTCCCATCGGACAGGGGGCCTCAGATACGCAGTATTTT.

This chain links TRBV19 with TRBJ2-1; D unclear. This CDR3 region has 14 residues. CDR1 and CDR2 (germline): LNHDA, SQIVND (reference sequence). Between the trimmed V and J ends, which lost 7 bases and 2 bases, there was a span of 12 bases. The CDR3 sequence: CASTRSPTYNEQFF. The DNA of the CDR3 is TGTGCCAGTACACGATCACCCACCTACAATGAGCAGTTCTTC.

This clonotype came up a few times. The chain joins TRBV27 to TRBJ1-5; D uncertain. V was shortened by 2 bases and J by 4 bases, with 9 bases between the two germline ends. Germline CDR1 MNHEY, CDR2 SMNVEV (reference sequence). The CDR3 has 14 amino acids. This CDR3 reads CASSLRPINQPQHF. The CDR3 DNA follows: TGTGCCAGCAGTTTAAGACCTATAAATCAGCCCCAGCATTTT.